Reported below is one T cell receptor beta chain. Profiling relied on immunoSEQ multiplex PCR, and the TCRdb table lists in-frame clones only, not all of them. This table holds some 190,000 clones, almost 85% found once. The J segment lost 4 bases and the V segment lost 7 bases, leaving 17 bases of the junction unmatched. Germline loops: CDR1 LGHNT, CDR2 FRNRAP. The CDR3 is made up of 17 amino acids. This sample is drawn from a study of blood T cell repertoires in COVID-19. About the research overall: The United States, Italy and Spain supplied acute and convalescent COVID-19 samples. T cells, B-cell-depleted T cells, or PBMCs provided the cDNA or gDNA that served as material.

The sequenced sample was peripheral blood. The source of this sequence is a woman in her 70s with active or convalescent COVID-19. The chain uses TRBV12-5 and TRBJ2-7; 9 nucleotides align to TRBD2. CDR3 nucleotide sequence: TGTGCTAGTGCGCCCCAGTTAGGGCTAGCGGGGATATACGAGCAGTACTTC. Encoded protein: CASAPQLGLAGIYEQYF.